The 16 T cell receptor beta chains listed next were all sequenced from one sample in a study of STAT5B mutations in CD4+ large granular lymphocyte leukemia. Assay used: immunoSEQ multiplex PCR; TCRdb lists only in-frame clones, some missing. Among approximately 35,000 clones, over 65% were seen once, and the ten largest hold over 6%. Material for sequencing was CD4+ T cells from blood buffy coats. Receptor source: a human donor in good health.

Only a few counts were recorded for this clone. The J gene is TRBJ1-2, the V gene TRBV29-1; possible D gene TRBD1, 6 bases. This CDR3 is 13 amino acids long. The germline CDR1 and CDR2 sequences are SQVTM and ANQGSEA. V was shortened by 7 bases and J by 7 bases, with 19 bases between the two germline ends. Written as DNA, the CDR3 is TGCAGCGCCTCGGGACACCAGAATCGTGGCTACACCTTC. This encodes CSASGHQNRGYTF.

The chain carries TRBV20-1 and TRBJ2-5; D is unclear. The CDR3 runs 11 residues. The germline gives CDR1 DFQATT, CDR2 SNEGSKA (reference sequence). V dropped 3 bases and J dropped 5 bases, with 7 bases sitting between them. The CDR3 bases are TGCAGTGCTAGGCCCCGGGAGACCCAGTACTTC. It yields the protein CSARPRETQYF.

The genes are TRBV7-2 and TRBJ2-7; no clear D. This CDR3 comprises 14 residues. Trimming removed 1 base at V and 3 bases at J, with 10 bases between. Germline loops: CDR1 SGHTA, CDR2 FQGNSA. The CDR3: CASSLVPDLYEQYF. The CDR3 DNA reads as TGTGCCAGCAGCTTAGTCCCGGACCTCTACGAGCAGTACTTC. Full variable domain (outside the CDR3, taken from reference TRBV7-2 and TRBJ2-7): GAGVSQSPSNKVTEKGKDVELRCDPISGHTALYWYRQSLGQGLEFLIYFQGNSAPDKSGLPSDRFSAERTGGSVSTLTIQRTQQEDSAVYLCASSLVPDLYEQYFGPGTRLTVT.

The chain joins TRBV11-2 to TRBJ2-7; TRBD2 matches at 14 bases. J was trimmed by 8 bases and V by 5 bases; bases with no gene match: 5. The V gene's germline CDR1 is SGHAT and CDR2 FQNNGV. The CDR3 totals 14 residues. CDR3 coding DNA: TGTGCCAGCAGCGCCGGACTAGCGGGAGGCAAGCAGTACTTC. This gives the protein CASSAGLAGGKQYF.

The rearrangement joins TRBV5-6 to TRBJ1-2, with D perhaps matching TRBD1 (5 bases). The CDR3 length is 14 residues. Deletions cut 4 bases from V and 6 bases from J, with 16 bases between. Germline-derived CDR1 and CDR2 are SGHDT and YYEEEE. The CDR3, as DNA: TGTGCCAGCAGCAAATACGGGACGATTGATGGCTACACCTTC. Its protein is CASSKYGTIDGYTF.

The chain carries TRBV18 and TRBJ2-5; perhaps TRBD2 as D (6 bases). CDR1 KGHSH and CDR2 LQKENI come from the germline V gene. V was trimmed by 3 bases and J by 14 bases, leaving 19 bases between them. The CDR3 extends over 13 amino acids. The CDR3 loop reads CASSPLMGGEGYF. CDR3 in DNA: TGTGCCAGCTCACCTCTCATGGGGGGTGAGGGATACTTC.

The rearrangement uses TRBV19 and TRBJ1-5, with unresolved D. Germline loops: CDR1 LNHDA, CDR2 SQIVND (reference sequence). The CDR3 is 16 residues long. Trimming pared 7 bases from V and 5 bases from J, leaving 21 bases between. The DNA for the CDR3 is TGTGCCAGTACCCCTTCCCGTCAGGTGGGGTATCAGCCCCAGCATTTT. Amino acids: CASTPSRQVGYQPQHF.

The chain is built from TRBV2 and TRBJ2-2; D might be TRBD2 (5 bases). V was clipped by 8 bases and J by 4 bases, with 11 bases between them. This CDR3 region has 13 residues. In germline, CDR1 is SNHLY, CDR2 FYNNEI. The chain's CDR3 is CASGRSGTGELFF. In DNA, the CDR3 is TGTGCCAGCGGGAGAAGCGGCACCGGGGAGCTGTTTTTT.

This clone has more than one count but fewer than ten. V gene TRBV15 combines with J gene TRBJ2-1; no reliable D call. CDR3 length: 13 residues. V dropped 1 base and J dropped 9 bases, with 10 bases sitting between them. Germline V gene data show CDR1 as LNHNV and CDR2 as YYDKDF (reference sequence). The CDR3 spells CATSRGGVPEQFF. CDR3 DNA: TGTGCCACCAGCAGAGGAGGAGTTCCTGAGCAGTTCTTC.

The chain combines TRBV7-2 with TRBJ2-5; the D is unclear. The germline V and J ends were trimmed by 3 bases and 1 base, with 6 bases remaining between them. The germline V gene encodes CDR1 SGHTA and CDR2 FQGNSA. This CDR3 is built from 13 residues. The CDR3 DNA reads as TGTGCCAGCAGCTTCGTAGGCCAAGAGACCCAGTACTTC. It is translated as CASSFVGQETQYF.

Concerning this clone: At one end the junction does not follow the germline gene, possibly because of a read error. J is TRBJ2-3 and V is TRBV7-7; TRBD1 is a possible D gene (5 bases). From germline, CDR1 is SSHAT and CDR2 FNYEAQ (reference sequence). The CDR3 contains 15 residues. The CDR3 spells CASSLGQPFTDTQYF. CDR3 coding DNA: TGTGCTAGCAGCTTAGGACAACCTTTCACAGATACGCAGTATTTT.

The rearrangement links TRBV19 to TRBJ1-1, with D perhaps TRBD1 (6 bases). Germline V gene lookup returns CDR1 LNHDA and CDR2 SQIVND (reference sequence). This CDR3 is 13 amino acids long. V lost 5 bases and J 7 bases, leaving 14 bases between the germline ends. CDR3 nucleotide sequence: TGTGCCAGTAGTGAGGCAGGACAGCTTGAAGCTTTCTTT. This encodes CASSEAGQLEAFF.

The rearrangement uses TRBV7-3 and TRBJ2-1, with TRBD1 matching over 10 bases. CDR1 and CDR2 from the germline V gene are SGHTA and FQGTGA. With V trimmed by 3 bases and J by 9 bases, 8 bases remained unmatched. This CDR3 has 15 residues. The chain's CDR3 is CASSFRDRGMGEQFF. CDR3 sequence (DNA): TGTGCCAGCAGCTTTAGGGACAGGGGCATGGGTGAGCAGTTCTTC. The full variable domain, with the rest looked up from reference TRBV7-3 and TRBJ2-1, is GAGVSQTPSNKVTEKGKYVELRCDPISGHTALYWYRQSLGQGPEFLIYFQGTGAADDSGLPNDRFFAVRPEGSVSTLKIQRTERGDSAVYLCASSFRDRGMGEQFFGPGTRLTVL.

This rearrangement joins TRBV6-6 to TRBJ1-2; 8 nucleotides align to TRBD1. V shed 7 bases, J shed 7 bases, and the junction held 14 bases outside the gene matches. The CDR3 is 15 residues long. CDR1 is MNHNY, CDR2 SVGAGI, per germline (reference sequence). CDR3 sequence (DNA): TGTGCCAGCAAAAGTAGGGCAGGGGGCGTAGTTGGCTACACCTTC. It translates to CASKSRAGGVVGYTF.

This clone has a single count. The chain carries TRBV5-1 and TRBJ2-3; the D gene is possibly TRBD1 (7 bases). Germline V CDR1 and CDR2: SGHRS, YFSETQ. This CDR3 is built from 16 residues. V dropped 1 base and J dropped 3 bases, with 15 bases sitting between them. CDR3 amino acids: CASSLSGGRETDTQYF. The CDR3, as DNA: TGCGCCAGCAGCTTGTCAGGGGGGCGAGAGACAGATACGCAGTATTTT.

CDR3 bases: TGTGCCATCAGGGGAGATAGTGATTCACCCCTCCACTTT. Translation gives CAIRGDSDSPLHF. The V call is TRBV10-3, the J call TRBJ1-6; D remains ambiguous. V was pared by 6 bases and J by 8 bases, with 11 bases between. The CDR3 is made up of 13 amino acids. CDR1 and CDR2 from the germline V gene are ENHRY and SYGVKD.